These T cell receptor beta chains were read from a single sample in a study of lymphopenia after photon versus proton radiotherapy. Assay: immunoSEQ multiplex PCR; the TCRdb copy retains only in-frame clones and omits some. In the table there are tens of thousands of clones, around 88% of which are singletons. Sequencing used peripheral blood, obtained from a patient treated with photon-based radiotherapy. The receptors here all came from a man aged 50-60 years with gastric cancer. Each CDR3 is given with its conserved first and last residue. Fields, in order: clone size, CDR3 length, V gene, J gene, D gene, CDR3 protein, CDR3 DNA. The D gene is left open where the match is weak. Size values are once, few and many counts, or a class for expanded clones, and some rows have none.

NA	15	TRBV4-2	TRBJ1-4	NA	CASSQLGLNNEKLFF	TGTGCCAGCAGCCAGTTGGGGCTGAATAATGAAAAACTGTTTTTT
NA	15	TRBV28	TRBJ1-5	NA	CASHEGQGGGQPQHF	TGTGCCAGCCATGAGGGTCAGGGCGGTGGGCAGCCCCAGCATTTT
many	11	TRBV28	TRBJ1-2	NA	CASSSLYGYTF	TGTGCCAGCAGTTCGTTGTATGGCTACACCTTC
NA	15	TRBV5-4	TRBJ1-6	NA	CASSPRTESNSPLHF	TGTGCCAGCAGCCCGAGGACTGAGTCCAATTCACCCCTCCACTTT
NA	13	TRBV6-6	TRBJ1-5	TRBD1	CASSDREFQPQHF	TGTGCCAGCAGTGACAGGGAGTTTCAGCCCCAGCATTTT
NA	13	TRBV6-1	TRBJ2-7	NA	CASIKDRSYEQYF	TGTGCCAGCATCAAGGACAGATCCTACGAGCAGTACTTC
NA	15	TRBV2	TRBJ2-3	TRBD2	CASSGRSGITDTQYF	TGTGCCAGCAGCGGCCGGAGCGGGATCACAGATACGCAGTATTTT
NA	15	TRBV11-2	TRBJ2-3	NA	CASRKARHPTDTQYF	TGTGCCAGCAGAAAGGCACGTCATCCCACAGATACGCAGTATTTT
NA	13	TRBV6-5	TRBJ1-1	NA	CASSYPQSGEAFF	TGTGCCAGCAGTTACCCCCAAAGCGGGGAAGCTTTCTTT
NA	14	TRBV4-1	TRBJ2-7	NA	CASSQGLGTYEQYF	TGCGCCAGCAGCCAAGGACTTGGTACCTACGAGCAGTACTTC
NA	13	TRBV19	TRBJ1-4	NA	CASRGGPREKLFF	TGTGCCAGTAGGGGAGGGCCAAGAGAAAAACTGTTTTTT
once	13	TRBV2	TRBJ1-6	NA	CASSEAANSPLHF	TGTGCCAGCAGTGAAGCAGCCAATTCACCCCTCCACTTT
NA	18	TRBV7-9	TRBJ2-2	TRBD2	CASRPPAASGANTGELFF	TGTGCCAGCAGACCCCCCGCGGCTAGCGGGGCGAACACCGGGGAGCTGTTTTTT
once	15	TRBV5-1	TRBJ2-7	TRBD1	CASSSRDRGLGEQYF	TGCGCCAGCAGCAGCCGGGACAGGGGGCTCGGGGAGCAGTACTTC
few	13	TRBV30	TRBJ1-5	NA	CAWNRDSNQPQHF	TGTGCCTGGAATCGGGATAGCAATCAGCCCCAGCATTTT
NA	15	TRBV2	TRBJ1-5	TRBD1	CASRAETGPNQPQHF	TGTGCCAGCAGGGCCGAGACAGGGCCCAATCAGCCCCAGCATTTT
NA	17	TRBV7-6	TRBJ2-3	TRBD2	CASSGASGRSNTDTQYF	TGTGCCAGCAGCGGGGCTAGCGGGAGGTCTAACACAGATACGCAGTATTTT
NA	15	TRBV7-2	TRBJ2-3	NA	CASSISSMNTDTQYF	TGTGCCAGCAGTATAAGTAGTATGAATACAGATACGCAGTATTTT
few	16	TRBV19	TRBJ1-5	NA	CASSIRGHSTSQPQHF	TGTGCCAGTAGTATCCGTGGACATTCAACTAGTCAGCCCCAGCATTTT
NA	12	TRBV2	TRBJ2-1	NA	CASSEQPNEQFF	TGTGCCAGCAGTGAGCAGCCCAATGAGCAGTTCTTC
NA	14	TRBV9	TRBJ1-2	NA	CASSVVDSSYGYTF	TGTGCCAGCAGCGTAGTTGACAGTTCCTATGGCTACACCTTC
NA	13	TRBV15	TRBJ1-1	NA	CATSRLTGAEAFF	TGTGCCACCAGCAGGTTGACAGGTGCTGAAGCTTTCTTT
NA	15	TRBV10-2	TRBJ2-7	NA	CASSEENRGSYEQYF	TGCGCCAGCAGCGAAGAAAATAGGGGATCCTACGAGCAGTACTTC
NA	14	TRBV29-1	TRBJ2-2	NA	CSVPGSANTGELFF	TGCAGCGTACCCGGGAGCGCGAACACCGGGGAGCTGTTTTTT
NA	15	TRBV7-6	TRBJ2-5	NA	CASSRWGADRETQYF	TGTGCCAGCAGCCGATGGGGGGCGGATCGTGAGACCCAGTACTTC
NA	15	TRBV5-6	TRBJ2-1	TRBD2	CASSLQGLAGVEQFF	TGTGCCAGCAGCCTCCAGGGACTAGCGGGAGTTGAGCAGTTCTTC
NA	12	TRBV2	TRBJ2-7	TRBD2	CASRLAGYEQYF	TGTGCCAGCAGGCTAGCGGGCTACGAGCAGTACTTC
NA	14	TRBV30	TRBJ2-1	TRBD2	CAWSRLAGYNEQFF	TGTGCCTGGAGTAGACTAGCGGGGTACAATGAGCAGTTCTTC
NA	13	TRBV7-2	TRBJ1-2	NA	CASSSGRGERYTF	TGTGCCAGCAGCTCCGGAAGGGGCGAGCGCTACACCTTC
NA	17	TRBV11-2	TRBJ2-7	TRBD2	CASSLRRGGRGTYEQYF	TGTGCCAGCAGCTTAAGACGGGGCGGGCGGGGGACCTACGAGCAGTACTTC
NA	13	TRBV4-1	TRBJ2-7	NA	CASSQAWGYEQYF	TGCGCCAGCAGCCAAGCTTGGGGCTACGAGCAGTACTTC
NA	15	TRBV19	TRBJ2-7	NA	CASSTRHTQSYEQYF	TGTGCCAGTAGTACGAGACACACGCAATCCTACGAGCAGTACTTC
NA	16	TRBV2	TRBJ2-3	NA	CASSEQSAKPTDTQYF	TGTGCCAGCAGTGAACAGTCGGCCAAACCCACAGATACGCAGTATTTT
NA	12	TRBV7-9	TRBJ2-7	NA	CASSLPYYEQYF	TGTGCCAGCAGCTTGCCGTACTACGAGCAGTACTTC
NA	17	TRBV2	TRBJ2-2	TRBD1	CASSIRGDRVYGGELFF	TGTGCCAGTTCTATTCGCGGGGACAGGGTTTATGGCGGGGAGCTGTTTTTT
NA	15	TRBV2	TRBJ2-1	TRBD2	CASRGRLAVRDEQFF	TGTGCCAGCAGAGGGAGGCTAGCGGTACGGGATGAGCAGTTCTTC
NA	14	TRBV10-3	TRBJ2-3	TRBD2	CASSGGPGLDTQYF	TGTGCCTCAAGCGGGGGGCCAGGGTTGGATACGCAGTATTTT
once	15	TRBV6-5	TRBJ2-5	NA	CASSYSTQTQETQYF	TGTGCCAGCAGTTACTCGACTCAGACCCAAGAGACCCAGTACTTC
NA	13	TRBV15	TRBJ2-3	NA	CATSRVLTDTQYF	TGTGCCACCAGCAGAGTTTTAACAGATACGCAGTATTTT
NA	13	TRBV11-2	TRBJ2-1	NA	CASGVTGRNEQFF	TGTGCCAGCGGTGTAACGGGACGAAATGAGCAGTTCTTC
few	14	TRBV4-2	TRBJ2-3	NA	CASSQGGGADTQYF	TGTGCCAGCAGCCAAGGAGGAGGGGCAGATACGCAGTATTTT
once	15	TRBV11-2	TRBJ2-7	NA	CASRNTPPRRNQQYF	TGTGCCAGCCGAAACACCCCCCCGCGAAGGAACCAGCAGTACTTC
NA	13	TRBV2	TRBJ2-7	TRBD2	CANRLAGVWEQYF	TGTGCCAACCGACTAGCGGGAGTTTGGGAGCAGTACTTC